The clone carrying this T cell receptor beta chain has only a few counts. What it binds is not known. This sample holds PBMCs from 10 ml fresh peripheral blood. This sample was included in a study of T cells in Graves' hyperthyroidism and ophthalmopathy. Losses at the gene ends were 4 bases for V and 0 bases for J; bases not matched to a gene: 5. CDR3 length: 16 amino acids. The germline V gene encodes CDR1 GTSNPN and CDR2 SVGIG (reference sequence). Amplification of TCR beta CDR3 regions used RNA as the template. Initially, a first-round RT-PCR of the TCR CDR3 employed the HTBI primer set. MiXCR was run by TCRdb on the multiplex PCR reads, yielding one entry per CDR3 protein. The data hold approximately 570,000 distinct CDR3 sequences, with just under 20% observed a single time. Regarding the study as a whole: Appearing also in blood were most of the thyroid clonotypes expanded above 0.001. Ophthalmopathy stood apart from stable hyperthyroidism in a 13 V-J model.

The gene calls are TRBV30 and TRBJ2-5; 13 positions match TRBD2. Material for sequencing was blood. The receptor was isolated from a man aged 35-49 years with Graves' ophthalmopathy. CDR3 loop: CAWTRGTSGNQETQYF. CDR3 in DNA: TGTGCCTGGACTAGAGGGACTAGCGGGAACCAAGAGACCCAGTACTTC.